The clone carrying this T cell receptor (beta chain) has a single count. Its antigen is as yet unknown. The PCR made use of 60 Vbeta and 13 Jbeta primers. The protocol was immunoSEQ multiplex PCR, while the TCRdb copy is restricted to in-frame clones and leaves out a portion. This sample has under 250,000 clones, with roughly 80% found just once. These data are taken from a study of cytomegalovirus exposure and HLA in healthy donors. As for the study in general: Of over 350 genotyped donors, 81% grouped in the Caucasian-associated ancestry cluster.

Germline CDR1 reads SGHTS; CDR2 reads YDEGEE. The CDR3 consists of 14 residues. Trimming took off 5 bases at V and 7 bases at J, with 16 bases between the two ends. General study points: Analysis performed later found more than 15,000 TCR beta sequences associated with HLA alleles at 0.05 false discovery rate. Accurate HLA-A and HLA-B prediction from TCR beta sequences was reported for most subjects. A highly shared variant cluster was judged a likely technical artifact.

Source material: PBMCs. The receptor comes from a man in his forties or fifties in good health and CMV-seropositive. V and J are TRBV5-8 and TRBJ2-1; the D gene is possibly TRBD2 (6 bases). The chain's CDR3 is CASRAGRSRNEQFF. The CDR3 DNA reads TGTGCCAGCAGGGCAGGGAGGTCGCGGAATGAGCAGTTCTTC.